This entry features one T cell receptor beta chain sequence. These data come from a study of blood T cell repertoires in COVID-19. Across the whole study: The United States, Italy and Spain supplied acute and convalescent COVID-19 samples. Sample material is recorded as cDNA or gDNA derived from T cells, B-cell-depleted T cells, or PBMCs.

With 1 base removed from V and 4 bases from J, the gap between germline ends came to 10 bases. In germline, CDR1 is LGHDT, CDR2 YNNKEL (reference sequence). This CDR3 is built from 14 residues. How the authors handled the data: Reference gene primers were amplified, and this amplification served to estimate nucleated cell counts. Assay: immunoSEQ multiplex PCR; the TCRdb copy retains only in-frame clones and omits some. D and trimming were read from the DNA, whereas the V and J calls and clone size are those reported in that table. The table includes 250,000 to 300,000 clones, around 89% detected once.

The chain combines TRBV3-1 (or the pseudogene TRBV3-2) with TRBJ1-2; weak D call: TRBD1 (5 bases). Sequenced material: peripheral blood. The clonotype was recovered from a woman in her 30s who had recovered from COVID-19. This chain's CDR3 is CASSQAGAGYGYTF. CDR3 sequence (DNA): TGTGCCAGCAGCCAAGCTGGGGCCGGCTATGGCTACACCTTC.